The T cell receptor beta chain described here comes from a study of blood T cell repertoires in COVID-19. Study overall: Samples came from the United States, Italy and Spain, spanning acute and convalescent COVID-19.

V was trimmed by 3 bases and J by 5 bases, leaving 5 bases between them. CDR3 length: 11 residues. Germline CDR1 reads SQVTM; CDR2 reads ANQGSEA. Measured with immunoSEQ multiplex PCR; TCRdb has only the in-frame clones, and not every one. The profile shows 220,000 or so clones, more than 70% of them singletons. The chain employs TRBV29-1 and TRBJ2-1, with a tentative D call TRBD2 (5 bases). Sample: peripheral blood. This clonotype originated in a woman older than 75 with acute or convalescent COVID-19. The CDR3 loop reads CSVDGNNEQFF. CDR3 DNA sequence: TGCAGCGTTGACGGGAACAATGAGCAGTTCTTC.